This TCR beta chain was sequenced for a study of T cell repertoires in cytomegalovirus infection. Whole-study context: Selected CMV epitopes included recently identified HLA-C-restricted ones as well as well-studied HLA-B-restricted ones.

With regard to this clonotype: Its cognate antigen is unknown.

TCRdb reanalysed the reads using MiXCR and keeps one entry per CDR3 protein. The table lists 900,000 to 950,000 distinct CDR3 sequences, around a third of them singletons. The starting material was cultured CD8+ T cells from PBMCs, obtained from culture after CMV antigen stimulation. The clonotype was recovered from a human donor in good health (CMV status not recorded). Some clones in this sample may be carry-over from other donors' samples.

The CDR3 sequence: CASSPRSSAYNEQFF. The CDR3 bases are TGTGCCAGCTCACCTAGGTCATCGGCCTACAATGAGCAGTTCTTC. The chain combines TRBV18 with TRBJ2-1; the D is unclear. The V gene lost 3 bases and the J gene lost 2 bases, with 11 bases spanning the gap. The CDR3 covers 15 residues. CDR1 and CDR2 from the germline V gene are KGHSH and LQKENI.